This paragraph reports one TCR beta chain. TCRdb reprocessed the 5' RACE reads via MiXCR and lists one record per CDR3 protein. The sample shows 250,000 to 400,000 distinct CDR3 sequences, around 15% of them seen only once. The CDR3 has 14 residues. V shed 6 bases, J shed 9 bases, and the junction held 10 bases outside the gene matches. This record belongs to a study of T-cell memory formation after mild COVID-19. This TCR derives from a man between 18 and 35 years old who had mild COVID-19 (a few samples of this study predate the infection). Cell type and time point are not known. Sequenced input: PBMCs or a T cell subset sorted from them (not recorded which). The chain carries TRBV12-3 or TRBV12-4 and TRBJ2-1; 8 bases map to TRBD2. The CDR3 here is CASSWAGGQGEQFF. DNA of the CDR3: TGTGCCAGCAGCTGGGCGGGGGGCCAGGGTGAGCAGTTCTTC.